The 15 T cell receptor beta chains given below trace back to one sample, sequenced in a study of T cell repertoires in cytomegalovirus infection. A single record per CDR3 protein comes from TCRdb applying MiXCR to the reads. The sample lists approximately 1,000,000 distinct CDR3 sequences; roughly 31% were seen once. Their cognate antigens are unknown. The material was cultured CD8+ T cells from PBMCs, obtained from culture after CMV antigen stimulation. The receptors stem from a human donor in good health (CMV status not recorded). Some clones in this sample may be carry-over from other donors' samples.

The rearrangement joins TRBV10-3 to TRBJ1-5; D is unclear. The germline V gene encodes CDR1 ENHRY and CDR2 SYGVKD. The CDR3 contains 17 residues. V gave up 3 bases and J gave up 6 bases, with 21 bases separating them. The CDR3 DNA reads TGTGCCATCAGTGAATCCGATTTTTCGACAACGGGTCAGCCCCAGCATTTT. Amino acid sequence: CAISESDFSTTGQPQHF.

Only a few counts were recorded for this clonotype. The chain carries TRBV20-1 and TRBJ2-5, with D tentatively TRBD2 (5 bases). V lost 1 base and J lost 5, with 17 bases in between. Germline V gene lookup returns CDR1 DFQATT and CDR2 SNEGSKA (reference sequence). The CDR3 has 15 residues. CDR3 sequence (DNA): TGCAGTGCTAGAGGACCGACTGATAGCGTTGAGACCCAGTACTTC. Translating it yields CSARGPTDSVETQYF.

This chain connects TRBV6-1 to TRBJ2-7; 7 bases align to TRBD1. Germline V gene data show CDR1 as MNHNS and CDR2 as SASEGT. This CDR3 has 14 amino acids. Trimming at V came to 1 base and at J to 6 bases, leaving 6 bases not matched to a gene. In DNA, the CDR3 is TGTGCCAGCAGTGAAGAGACAGGGCGGGCCGAGCAGTACGTC. It yields the protein CASSEETGRAEQYV.

V gene TRBV4-1 combines with J gene TRBJ2-5, with D perhaps TRBD1 (5 bases). V was pared by 0 bases and J by 3 bases, with 8 bases between. The CDR3 length is 14 residues. From germline, CDR1 is MGHRA and CDR2 YSYEKL. CDR3 DNA sequence: TGCGCCAGCAGCCAAGACGGCAGGGAAGAGACCCAGTACTTC. Amino acids: CASSQDGREETQYF.

This clonotype was seen a handful of times. At one of its ends the junction is not consistent with the germline gene, which may arise from a read error. The chain uses TRBV29-1 and TRBJ1-1; D possibly corresponds to TRBD1 (6 bases). From germline, CDR1 is SQVTM and CDR2 ANQGSEA. The CDR3 consists of 14 residues. The CDR3 bases are TGCAGCGTCGAAGGGGGGGCTGTGGGCACTGAAGCTTTCTTT. This encodes CSVEGGAVGTEAFF.

The V gene is TRBV27, the J gene TRBJ2-7; TRBD2 agrees at 11 bases. The CDR3 consists of 17 residues. Trimming removed 5 bases from V and 6 bases from J; junction bases left unmatched: 15. Germline values: CDR1 MNHEY, CDR2 SMNVEV (reference sequence). This chain's CDR3 is CASSPITSGGAPREQYF. CDR3 nucleotides: TGTGCCAGCAGTCCCATCACTAGCGGGGGAGCCCCCCGCGAGCAGTACTTC.

V is TRBV24-1 and J is TRBJ2-2; D tentatively fits TRBD1 or TRBD2 (5 bases each). Germline V gene data show CDR1 as KGHDR and CDR2 as SFDVKD. Deletions cut 3 bases from V and 7 bases from J, with 20 bases between. This CDR3 region has 17 residues. CDR3 bases: TGTGCCACCAGTGATGCCGGGACCCCAGGGAATTTCGGGGAGCTGTTTTTT. Protein product: CATSDAGTPGNFGELFF.

In this sample, this clonotype turned up a few times. The V gene is TRBV7-9, the J gene TRBJ1-1, with 8 bases fitting TRBD1. The CDR3 loop spans 17 amino acids. Germline CDR1 SEHNR, CDR2 FQNEAQ (reference sequence). V lost 9 bases, J lost 5 bases, and 20 bases stayed unmatched. This chain's CDR3 is CASKWGRGQIGETEAFF. The CDR3 DNA reads TGTGCCAGTAAATGGGGCAGGGGGCAGATTGGAGAAACTGAAGCTTTCTTT. Full variable domain (remainder filled in from reference TRBV7-9 and TRBJ1-1): DTGVSQNPRHKITKRGQNVTFRCDPISEHNRLYWYRQTLGQGPEFLTYFQNEAQLEKSRLLSDRFSAERPKGSFSTLEIQRTEQGDSAMYLCASKWGRGQIGETEAFFGQGTRLTVV.

The count of this clonotype is one. The chain links TRBV2 to TRBJ2-1; D unresolved. The length of the CDR3 is 13 residues. The germline V gene has CDR1 SNHLY and CDR2 FYNNEI. V dropped 7 bases and J dropped 1 base, with 8 bases sitting between them. The CDR3 DNA sequence: TGTGCCAGCATGACAAGATCCTACAATGAGCAGTTCTTC. It specifies CASMTRSYNEQFF.

Many counts were recorded for this clonotype. The chain joins TRBV7-2 to TRBJ2-5; D may be TRBD1 (5 bases). With 3 bases removed from V and 7 bases from J, the gap between germline ends came to 6 bases. Germline V gene lookup returns CDR1 SGHTA and CDR2 FQGNSA. This CDR3 spans 11 amino acids. The CDR3 region has the DNA TGTGCCAGCAGCTTCCAGGGGACCCAGTACTTC. Residues: CASSFQGTQYF. The variable domain in full, completed from reference TRBV7-2 and TRBJ2-5, reads GAGVSQSPSNKVTEKGKDVELRCDPISGHTALYWYRQSLGQGLEFLIYFQGNSAPDKSGLPSDRFSAERTGGSVSTLTIQRTQQEDSAVYLCASSFQGTQYFGPGTRLLVL.

This chain connects TRBV4-3 to TRBJ1-5; D gene uncertain. V lost 1 base to trimming and J lost 5 bases, with 15 bases between them. The CDR3 spans 16 residues. From germline, CDR1 is LGHNA and CDR2 YSLEER. CDR3 sequence (DNA): TGCGCCAGCAGCCAAGTCCGGCTTGGGCTCGATCAGCCCCAGCATTTT. Encoded protein: CASSQVRLGLDQPQHF.

The chain couples TRBV6-2 or TRBV6-3 to TRBJ1-2; D gene ambiguous. Germline CDR1 and CDR2: MNHEY and SVGEGT. V lost 0 bases and J 0 bases, leaving 20 bases between the germline ends. The CDR3 extends over 19 amino acids. The CDR3 sequence: CASSYSWSKRTEANYGYTF. DNA for the CDR3: TGTGCCAGCAGTTACTCGTGGTCCAAAAGGACGGAAGCTAACTATGGCTACACCTTC.

The chain uses TRBV6-2 or TRBV6-3 and TRBJ2-2, with a possible D match to TRBD2 (5 bases). This CDR3 spans 14 amino acids. Germline CDR1 reads MNHEY; CDR2 reads SVGEGT. V lost 8 bases, J lost 0 bases, and 10 bases lay in between. CDR3 nucleotide sequence: TGTGCCAGCGGTGAGGGCTCGAACACCGGGGAGCTGTTTTTT. It codes for CASGEGSNTGELFF.

This clonotype was seen a handful of times. The chain couples TRBV6-2 or TRBV6-3 to TRBJ1-1, with 12 nucleotides matching TRBD1. Germline loops: CDR1 MNHEY, CDR2 SVGEGT. The CDR3 contains 16 residues. The V segment lost 5 bases and the J segment 2 bases; nucleotides outside the gene matches: 6. CDR3 coding DNA: TGTGCCAGCAGTAACCGGGACAGGGGGCAAAACACTGAAGCTTTCTTT. This translates into CASSNRDRGQNTEAFF.

This clonotype was counted between two and nine times. A junction boundary mismatches the germline segment, possibly from a read error. J is TRBJ2-5 and V is TRBV7-6; 9 positions match TRBD1. The CDR3 is 14 residues long. Germline V CDR1 and CDR2: SGHVS, FNYEAQ. CDR3 DNA sequence: TGTGCCAGCAGCCCAGGGGCGGGGGACAGGGCTGTTAACTTC. Amino acid sequence: CASSPGAGDRAVNF.